This T cell receptor beta chain was recovered during a study of cytomegalovirus exposure and HLA in healthy donors. Whole-study context: Researchers found that roughly 77% of about 400 genotyped donors fell within the Caucasian-associated ancestry cluster.

The CDR3 is 14 amino acids. Deletions cut 3 bases from V and 9 bases from J, with 12 bases between. Per germline, CDR1 KGHSH and CDR2 LQKENI. Remarks on this clone: The target antigen is unknown.

Study-wide findings and caveats: Across all donors, roughly uniform sequencing depth was an assumption of the presence/absence analyses. Common viral pathogens (according to a later analysis) appeared linked to several of the most significant clusters.

This PCR relied on a set of 60 Vbeta primers and 13 Jbeta primers. The method was immunoSEQ multiplex PCR; TCRdb's version includes in-frame clones alone and lacks a portion of them. The sample yields approximately 100,000 clones, more than 70% seen once. The sequence was obtained from a man aged 18-30 years in good health and CMV-seropositive. The V call is TRBV18, the J call TRBJ1-6, with D perhaps matching TRBD1 (6 bases). The sample was PBMCs. The CDR3 region is CASSPGVGGSPLHF. DNA of the CDR3: TGTGCCAGCTCACCCGGGGTAGGGGGTTCACCCCTCCACTTT.